This is a list of T cell receptor beta chains from one sample in a study of blood T cell repertoires in COVID-19. Profiling relied on immunoSEQ multiplex PCR, and the TCRdb table lists in-frame clones only, not all of them. The sample records just under 50,000 clones, more than 65% being singletons. The sequencing sample was made of peripheral blood. These receptors were taken from a human donor in a cohort sampled during active COVID-19. Both conserved end residues are part of each CDR3. The D gene is left open where the match is weak. Clone size is stated in some rows and not others, as once, few, many or a class when expanded.

-,TRBJ2-1,TRBV3-1/TRBV3-2,TRBD1,TGTGCCAGCAGCCAAGATTCAGGGGGATACTACAATGAGCAGTTCTTC,CASSQDSGGYYNEQFF
-,TRBJ2-5,TRBV5-1,TRBD1,TGCGCCAGCAGCTGGGACAGCCAAGAGACCCAGTACTTC,CASSWDSQETQYF
-,TRBJ2-1,TRBV24-1,TRBD2,TGTGCCACCAGTGATCCCGGGACTAGCGGTTCTTACAATGAGCAGTTCTTC,CATSDPGTSGSYNEQFF
-,TRBJ2-3,TRBV7-3,-,TGTGCCAGCAGCTCGGACGGGAGTTTCACAGATACGCAGTATTTT,CASSSDGSFTDTQYF
few,TRBJ1-2,TRBV7-6,-,TGTGCCAGCAGCTTATCTAGACAGCTTTCTAACTATGGCTACACCTTC,CASSLSRQLSNYGYTF
-,TRBJ2-3,TRBV5-1,-,TGCGCCAGCAGCTGGGGGCTATTTGGGACGCAAACTAGCACAGATACGCAGTATTTT,CASSWGLFGTQTSTDTQYF
-,TRBJ1-2,TRBV3-1/TRBV3-2,TRBD1,TGTGCCAGCAGCATGGACAGGGTAGGCTACACCTTC,CASSMDRVGYTF
-,TRBJ1-2,TRBV6-5,TRBD1,TGTGCCAGTATTCCGGGACAGGGCCTAGGCTACACCTTC,CASIPGQGLGYTF
-,TRBJ2-1,TRBV7-9,TRBD1,TGTGCCAGCAGCTTAAGGGCAGGGGGCTGGAATGAGCAGTTCTTC,CASSLRAGGWNEQFF
-,TRBJ1-4,TRBV10-2,TRBD1,TGCGCCAGCAGTGCTGGACAGGGTGCAAATGAAAAACTGTTTTTT,CASSAGQGANEKLFF
few,TRBJ2-6,TRBV5-4,-,TGTGCCAGCAGCTTTAAGACAGGTCCCTTAGGGGCCAACGTCCTGACTTTC,CASSFKTGPLGANVLTF
-,TRBJ1-1,TRBV11-3,-,TGTGCCAGCAGCCGGATGACAGGCCGGAACACTGAAGCTTTCTTT,CASSRMTGRNTEAFF
-,TRBJ1-3,TRBV5-1,-,TGCGCCAGCAGCTCGGGATCTAGCTCTGGAAACACCATATATTTT,CASSSGSSSGNTIYF
-,TRBJ1-1,TRBV27,-,TGTGCCAGCACTTCTTTGGGGGGCACTGAAGCTTTCTTT,CASTSLGGTEAFF
once,TRBJ2-7,TRBV4-3,-,TGCGCCAGCAGCCATTCTTCAGGAGGTCCATACGAGCAGTACTTC,CASSHSSGGPYEQYF
-,TRBJ1-1,TRBV9,-,TGTGCCAGCAGCGTAGAAGGGGACACTGAAGCTTTCTTT,CASSVEGDTEAFF
-,TRBJ2-1,TRBV7-2,-,TGTGCCAGCAGCTTATCAGGCGGGGACTACAATGAGCAGTTCTTC,CASSLSGGDYNEQFF
-,TRBJ2-3,TRBV7-8,TRBD2,TGTGCCAGCAGCTTAGTGCTGCGGGAGGCGGTAGATACGCAGTATTTT,CASSLVLREAVDTQYF
-,TRBJ1-2,TRBV7-9,-,TGTGCCAGCAGCTTATTGGTCCGAGGGTATGGCTACACCTTC,CASSLLVRGYGYTF
few,TRBJ2-1,TRBV7-9,TRBD1,TGTGCCAGCAGCCCGACAGGGGGTGGGGTCTTC,CASSPTGGGVF
-,TRBJ1-5,TRBV6-5,TRBD1,TGTGCCAGCGGGACAGTATATAGCAATCAGCCCCAGCATTTT,CASGTVYSNQPQHF
once,TRBJ2-2,TRBV19,-,TGTGCCAGTAGTAATAACTTTGGTGCAACGAACACCGGGGAGCTGTTTTTT,CASSNNFGATNTGELFF
-,TRBJ2-1,TRBV7-9,-,TGTGCCAGCAGCCTAAGTATTGCCCGGGAAGGGTCCTACAATGAGCAGTTCTTC,CASSLSIAREGSYNEQFF
-,TRBJ2-7,TRBV7-2,TRBD1,TGTGCCAGCAGCTTAGGTAGGGGGCTAGGGGACGAGCAGTACTTC,CASSLGRGLGDEQYF
-,TRBJ2-2,TRBV15,TRBD1,TGTGCCACCAGCAGGGCTGGACAGGGGAACACCGGGGAGCTGTTTTTT,CATSRAGQGNTGELFF
-,TRBJ2-5,TRBV9,TRBD1,TGTGCCAGCAGCGTAGCAGGGGGCGGTGAGACCCAGTACTTC,CASSVAGGGETQYF
-,TRBJ1-3,TRBV9,-,TGTGCCAGCAGCGTAGATCAGGGGTCTGGAAACACCATATATTTT,CASSVDQGSGNTIYF
-,TRBJ2-7,TRBV3-1/TRBV3-2,-,TGTGCCAGCAGCCCCCGGCCAGGGGAGTCCGAGCAGTACTTC,CASSPRPGESEQYF
-,TRBJ2-7,TRBV5-1,TRBD2,TGCGCCAGCAGTTTCACCGGGACTAGCGGAGCCCAGCAGTACTTC,CASSFTGTSGAQQYF
-,TRBJ1-2,TRBV6-2/TRBV6-3,-,TGTGCCAGCAGTTACCTCGTGGGGCCCTATGGCTACACCTTC,CASSYLVGPYGYTF
-,TRBJ1-6,TRBV25-1,TRBD1,TGTGCCAGCAGTGGGACAGGGGAAAGTTCACCCCTCCACTTT,CASSGTGESSPLHF
-,TRBJ1-2,TRBV7-9,-,TGTGCCAGCAGCCCCTGGGGGGGCGAAGACTATGGCTACACCTTC,CASSPWGGEDYGYTF
-,TRBJ1-5,TRBV19,TRBD1,TGTGCCAGTAGTCCGGACAGGGGAAATCAGCCCCAGCATTTT,CASSPDRGNQPQHF
-,TRBJ1-5,TRBV2,TRBD1,TGTGCCAGCAGTTATGGACAGGTAGGAAATCAGCCCCAGCATTTT,CASSYGQVGNQPQHF
-,TRBJ2-7,TRBV3-1/TRBV3-2,-,TGTGCCAGCAGCCAGGCACTCGGGGGAAACTACGAGCAGTACTTC,CASSQALGGNYEQYF
-,TRBJ2-5,TRBV28,-,TGTGCCAGCAGTTTGGGGGGGCCGCTTCAAGAGACCCAGTACTTC,CASSLGGPLQETQYF
-,TRBJ1-4,TRBV11-2,TRBD1,TGTGCCAGCAGCTTAGTTGGCCAGGGGGTTGCTAATGAAAAACTGTTTTTT,CASSLVGQGVANEKLFF
-,TRBJ1-2,TRBV27,-,TGTGCCAGCAGTTTTATGGCGGGTTATGGCTACACCTTC,CASSFMAGYGYTF
-,TRBJ2-5,TRBV6-2/TRBV6-3,-,TGTGCCAGCAGTTACGTCCGGGGGGCTTTGGGAGAGACCCAGTACTTC,CASSYVRGALGETQYF
-,TRBJ1-3,TRBV25-1,-,TGTGCCAGCAGTGATCGGACATATGGTACCATATATTTT,CASSDRTYGTIYF
-,TRBJ2-1,TRBV9,-,TGTGCCAGCAGCGTAATGAGTAGCAGCAATGAGCAGTTCTTC,CASSVMSSSNEQFF
-,TRBJ2-7,TRBV7-9,-,TGTGCCAGCAGCGGAGGGGGCGGACCCTCCTACGAGCAGTACTTC,CASSGGGGPSYEQYF
-,TRBJ1-5,TRBV27,-,TGTGCCAGCAGTTCCGGTTACAATCAGCCCCAGCATTTT,CASSSGYNQPQHF
-,TRBJ1-1,TRBV5-1,TRBD1,TGCGCCAGCAGCCAGGACAGGGGGGCTGAAGCTTTCTTT,CASSQDRGAEAFF